This is a list of T cell receptor beta chains from one sample in a study of blood T cell repertoires in COVID-19. Some clones are missing from TCRdb's copy, which holds only in-frame ones; the method was immunoSEQ multiplex PCR. Among around 55,000 clones listed, 70% to 90% were seen once. The sequenced material came from peripheral blood. The receptors shown here come from a human donor in a cohort sampled during active COVID-19. CDR3s leave out the opening cysteine and the closing phenylalanine or tryptophan. Each record gives: V gene, CDR3 protein.

V: TRBV10-3; CDR3: AISGLVQGNAEAF
V: TRBV29-1; CDR3: SVDSSSYGYT
V: TRBV6-2/TRBV6-3; CDR3: ASSYGVAGEYTGELF
V: TRBV30; CDR3: ACLAGVYNEQF
V: TRBV7-2; CDR3: ASSFYQQGAAQY
V: TRBV19; CDR3: APSMRGTSGSGEQF
V: TRBV5-4; CDR3: ASSLSSANEQF
V: TRBV5-6; CDR3: ASSLSMAEAF
V: TRBV30; CDR3: AWRTAGGGYT
V: TRBV19; CDR3: ASSTRDRGLDTEAF
V: TRBV13; CDR3: ASSRSPQGGTEAF
V: TRBV7-2; CDR3: ASSLAPPGAGGNEQF
V: TRBV18; CDR3: ASSPAGTSGQETQY
V: TRBV6-2/TRBV6-3; CDR3: ASSPSVISGAMVGRLDQETQY
V: TRBV27; CDR3: ATRGTSIFLSYNEQF
V: TRBV7-3; CDR3: ASSLSTGDGDQPQH
V: TRBV5-6; CDR3: ASSPKGASSYEQY
V: TRBV30; CDR3: AWSMTPRQGPNQPQH
V: TRBV1; CDR3: TSSQPIARKGETQY
V: TRBV5-4; CDR3: ASSLSPQALADEETQY
V: TRBV7-3; CDR3: ASSLITGDGYT
V: TRBV5-1; CDR3: ASSPASLGQGTYEQY
V: TRBV6-5; CDR3: ASSYVTGGSGELF
V: TRBV5-1; CDR3: ASSLIGLGATDTQY
V: TRBV10-3; CDR3: AISGQGSQETQY
V: TRBV5-1; CDR3: ASSLSRQNTGELF
V: TRBV29-1; CDR3: SVQGGKDMNYGYT
V: TRBV29-1; CDR3: SVAGSSQETQY
V: TRBV6-6; CDR3: ANPTARPVNYGYT
V: TRBV20-1; CDR3: SASDSGSYNEQF
V: TRBV6-5; CDR3: ASSRTGRRTEAF
V: TRBV19; CDR3: ASVSGGGVTGELF
V: TRBV11-3; CDR3: ASSRTGTGNDEQF